This TCR beta chain was identified during a study of CD8 T cells in Susac syndrome. The authors carried out high-throughput sequencing of TCR beta. They applied it to CD8+ and CD4+ T cells obtained from blood. In the multiple sclerosis control group, patients were treatment-naive and had stable or active relapsing-remitting disease. In contrast to the negatively isolated CD8+ and CD4+ T cells, TEMRA cells were FACS-enriched. The CDR3 totals 14 residues. Germline-derived CDR1 and CDR2 are MNHEY and SVGAGI. Trimming took 2 bases from V and 4 from J, leaving 10 bases between them. In its sample, this clonotype was seen a few times. An amount of RNA that ranged from roughly 0.5 to 1 ug was reverse transcribed with random hexamers. immunoSEQ multiplex PCR amplified TCR beta CDR3 across 54 Vbeta, 13 Jbeta. Via MiXCR, TCRdb re-called the immunoSEQ multiplex PCR reads, giving one row per CDR3 protein. The sample yields 100,000 to 150,000 distinct CDR3 sequences, roughly 80% seen once.

Sequencing was done on a sample of CD8+ T cells from PBMCs. This clonotype was obtained from a human donor with multiple sclerosis. This chain connects TRBV6-5 to TRBJ2-3; the D is unclear. The CDR3 DNA reads as TGTGCCAGCAGTTACCCTTCAGGCCCAGATACGCAGTATTTT. This sequence encodes CASSYPSGPDTQYF.